These T cell receptor beta chains were read from a single sample in a study of human T cells and chemical hapten exposure. TCRdb redid the calling of the RACE reads with MiXCR, one entry per CDR3 protein. This sample has more than 85,000 distinct CDR3 sequences, with about a tenth found just once. This specimen was whole blood, taken in connection with sensitization to the hapten diphenylcyclopropenone (DPC). These receptors were taken from a woman in her 40s with alopecia areata. Some clones in this sample may be carry-over from other donors' samples. CDR3s include the opening cysteine and the closing phenylalanine or tryptophan. D genes are given only for firm matches. Clone size is given for some rows only: seen once, a few or many times, or a class if the clone is expanded.

d_call | j_call | v_call | clone_size | cdr3_nt | cdr3_aa
NA | TRBJ2-1 | TRBV4-2 | few | TGTGCCAGCAGCCAAGAAGGGCAGGGGCTGGGGGAGCAGTTCTTC | CASSQEGQGLGEQFF
TRBD2 | TRBJ2-1 | TRBV20-1 | few | TGCAGTGCCAGACCAGCGGGGGGGCCTCGTGTGAATGAGCAGTTCTTC | CSARPAGGPRVNEQFF
NA | TRBJ1-1 | TRBV20-1 | NA | TGCAGTGCTAGGTGGGGGCGAGGTCTCACTGAAGCTTTCTTT | CSARWGRGLTEAFF
NA | TRBJ1-1 | TRBV7-2 | NA | TGTGCCAGCAGCCCTAATACAGGGAACGGTGAAGCTTTCTTT | CASSPNTGNGEAFF
NA | TRBJ2-4 | TRBV5-1 | NA | TGCGCCAGCAGCCCAACAGGGCACATAGCCAAAAACATTCAGTACTTC | CASSPTGHIAKNIQYF
NA | TRBJ1-3 | TRBV7-6 | many | TGTGCCAGCAGCTCCTCCGATGGGGCCAGCTCTGGAAACACCATATATTTT | CASSSSDGASSGNTIYF
NA | TRBJ1-5 | TRBV7-2 | many | TGTGCCAGCAGCGGGTATAGCAATCAGCCCCAGCATTTT | CASSGYSNQPQHF
NA | TRBJ1-1 | TRBV6-2/TRBV6-3 | few | TGTGCCAGCAGTACCAGAGAGAACACTGAAGCTTTCTTT | CASSTRENTEAFF
TRBD2 | TRBJ2-1 | TRBV11-2 | many | TGTGCCAGCAGCTCAAGGGTAGCGGGGTCAGCCTACAATGAGCAGTTCTTC | CASSSRVAGSAYNEQFF
NA | TRBJ1-4 | TRBV12-3/TRBV12-4 | many | TGTGCCAGCAGTTTCGTGGGGGGCGAAAAACTGTTTTTT | CASSFVGGEKLFF
TRBD2 | TRBJ2-1 | TRBV3-1 | many | TGTGCCAGCAGCCCCAGTCCACTAGCGGGGCCGGGGTATGAGCAGTTCTTC | CASSPSPLAGPGYEQFF
NA | TRBJ1-2 | TRBV10-2 | few | TGCGCCAGCAGCGCAGGCTATGGCTACACCTTC | CASSAGYGYTF
NA | TRBJ1-3 | TRBV4-1 | few | TGCGCCAGCAGCCAAGACTCATCTAGCTTGTCGGGCCACTCTGGAAACACCATATATTTT | CASSQDSSSLSGHSGNTIYF
NA | TRBJ1-4 | TRBV3-1 | NA | TGTGCCAGCAGCCCGAGAGATGAAAAACTGTTTTTT | CASSPRDEKLFF
NA | TRBJ2-7 | TRBV28 | many | TGTGCCAGCAGTTTACGCGGGGCGAAGTCCTACGAGCAGTACTTC | CASSLRGAKSYEQYF
TRBD1 | TRBJ2-4 | TRBV11-2 | many | TGTGCCAGCAGCCCCATGGACAGGGGACGGAACATTCAGTACTTC | CASSPMDRGRNIQYF
TRBD1 | TRBJ1-4 | TRBV5-1 | NA | TGCGCCAGCAGCTTGCTGGGACAGGGGAAAGAAAAACTGTTTTTT | CASSLLGQGKEKLFF
NA | TRBJ1-6 | TRBV5-6 | NA | TGTGCCAGCAGCTTTAATTACGGCGTGCTGAATGGTAATTCACCCCTCCACTTT | CASSFNYGVLNGNSPLHF
NA | TRBJ2-7 | TRBV7-2 | many | TGTGCCAGCAGCCGGGCCTACGAGCAGTACTTC | CASSRAYEQYF
TRBD2 | TRBJ2-1 | TRBV5-4 | NA | TGTGCCAGCAGCCCCCTCGGGGGGTATGTAAGCAATGAGCAGTTCTTC | CASSPLGGYVSNEQFF
NA | TRBJ1-1 | TRBV3-1 | NA | TGTGCCAGCAGCGTAAGAGGATCGGGGGAGACTGAAGCTTTCTTT | CASSVRGSGETEAFF
NA | TRBJ2-6 | TRBV7-2 | few | TGTGCCAGCATCCGTTCTGGGGCCAACGTCCTGACTTTC | CASIRSGANVLTF
TRBD1 | TRBJ1-1 | TRBV5-1 | many | TGCGCCAGCAGCTGGGGGACAGGGGAAGCTTTCTTT | CASSWGTGEAFF
TRBD1 | TRBJ2-3 | TRBV12-3/TRBV12-4 | NA | TGTGCCAGCAGTCCCGGGACAGGGGGCATCACAGATACGCAGTATTTT | CASSPGTGGITDTQYF
NA | TRBJ2-1 | TRBV30 | few | TGTGCCTGGAGTCCTGCTTACAATGAGCAGTTCTTC | CAWSPAYNEQFF
TRBD1 | TRBJ2-3 | TRBV10-3 | NA | TGTGCCATCAGCGGGGGACAGGGGGCGGGAACAGATACGCAGTATTTT | CAISGGQGAGTDTQYF
TRBD2 | TRBJ2-1 | TRBV2 | few | TGTGCCAGCAGCCCCCTGGCGGGGGGGCCTTACAATGAGCAGTTCTTC | CASSPLAGGPYNEQFF
TRBD1 | TRBJ1-6 | TRBV20-1 | NA | TGCAGTGCCCCAACCCCGGGACAGAATAATTCACCCCTCCACTTT | CSAPTPGQNNSPLHF
NA | TRBJ2-7 | TRBV28 | many | TGTGCCAGCAGGCCCCAATCTCAGTACGAGCAGTACTTC | CASRPQSQYEQYF
NA | TRBJ2-3 | TRBV5-4 | NA | TGTGCCTCGGGCACCCCAGATACGCAGTATTTT | CASGTPDTQYF
NA | TRBJ1-1 | TRBV7-9 | many | TGTGCCGGACGGTGGTCGGGGAACACTGAAGCTTTCTTT | CAGRWSGNTEAFF
NA | TRBJ1-6 | TRBV7-2 | few | TGTGCCAGCAGCTTAAACCTGGCAGCTAATTCACCCCTCCACTTT | CASSLNLAANSPLHF
NA | TRBJ2-7 | TRBV6-2/TRBV6-3 | NA | TGTGCCAGCAGTTACCGGCAGGACTCCTACGAGCAGTACTTC | CASSYRQDSYEQYF
NA | TRBJ2-7 | TRBV6-2/TRBV6-3 | few | TGTGCCAGCAGTTACGAACAGCGATCCTACGAGCAGTACTTC | CASSYEQRSYEQYF
TRBD2 | TRBJ2-1 | TRBV25-1 | NA | TGTGCCAGCAGTGTTAGCGGGGCCTCTTACAATGAGCAGTTCTTC | CASSVSGASYNEQFF
NA | TRBJ1-3 | TRBV4-2 | many | TGTGCCAGCAGCCAAGCCCCAGTGACACGCTCTGGAAACACCATATATTTT | CASSQAPVTRSGNTIYF
NA | TRBJ2-3 | TRBV7-2 | few | TGTGCCAGCAGCTTAGATTACACAGATACGCAGTATTTT | CASSLDYTDTQYF
NA | TRBJ2-7 | TRBV4-1 | many | TGCGCCAGCAGCCAAGTTGATATGGGGTTCAGACTACGCGAGCAGTACTTC | CASSQVDMGFRLREQYF
NA | TRBJ2-3 | TRBV7-8 | NA | TGTGCCAGCAGCTTAGTCTACGGGATCACAGATACGCAGTATTTT | CASSLVYGITDTQYF